The rows below give T cell receptor beta chains drawn from one sample of a study of CD8 T cells in ankylosing spondylitis. TCRdb fed the 5' RACE reads into MiXCR, producing one record per CDR3 protein. The table records 800,000 to 900,000 distinct CDR3 sequences, roughly 12% of them present only once. The sequenced sample consisted of blood, either unsorted or a sorted T cell fraction (not recorded which). Source of these receptors: a male donor with ankylosing spondylitis. Both conserved end residues are part of each CDR3. Fields, in order: D gene, clone size, V gene, J gene, CDR3 DNA, CDR3 protein. The D gene is left open where the match is weak. Size tells how often a clone was seen (once, few, many) or the class of an expanded clone, and some rows leave it out.

TRBD2	few	TRBV6-2/TRBV6-3	TRBJ2-2	TGTGCCAGCAGCTCGCGGGAGGCGTACACCGGGGAGCTGTTTTTT	CASSSREAYTGELFF
-	-	TRBV20-1	TRBJ2-7	TGCAGCGCCGCCCCCTACGAGCAGTACTTC	CSAAPYEQYF
TRBD1	many	TRBV7-2	TRBJ2-7	TGTGCCAGCAGCCCGAGACAGGGGGGGGAGCAGTACTTC	CASSPRQGGEQYF
-	-	TRBV20-1	TRBJ2-3	TGCAGTGCTAGTCCCCGGATGTTCACAGATACGCAGTATTTT	CSASPRMFTDTQYF
-	-	TRBV11-2	TRBJ1-1	TGTGCCAGCAGCTTAGGTCTCCGGGCGGGGACTGAAGCTTTCTTT	CASSLGLRAGTEAFF
-	many	TRBV7-2	TRBJ2-7	TGTGCCAGCAGCTTAGTGATCAGGGCAACCTACGAGCAGTACTTC	CASSLVIRATYEQYF
-	few	TRBV9	TRBJ1-3	TGTGCCAGCAGCGTATCGACCTCTGGAAACACCATATATTTT	CASSVSTSGNTIYF
-	-	TRBV12-3/TRBV12-4	TRBJ2-1	TGTGCCAGCAGTTTAGCGGGGACTTTTTACAATGAGCAGTTCTTC	CASSLAGTFYNEQFF
TRBD1	few	TRBV20-1	TRBJ1-1	TGCAGTGCCCACATGACAGGGGGACCCCAAGCAGCTTTCTTT	CSAHMTGGPQAAFF
-	-	TRBV20-1	TRBJ2-1	TGCAGTGCCCCCACCCCGTCAAGGTCCTACAATGAGCAGTTCTTC	CSAPTPSRSYNEQFF
-	-	TRBV10-3	TRBJ2-2	TGTGCCATCAGCGGGGCGGGGGAGCTGTTTTTT	CAISGAGELFF
-	-	TRBV10-3	TRBJ2-7	TGTGCCATCAGTTCCGGGAAAACCCTGGGGGAGCAGTACTTC	CAISSGKTLGEQYF
-	few	TRBV18	TRBJ1-1	TGTGCCAGCTCACCACCTACTGGACTTAACACTGAAGCTTTCTTT	CASSPPTGLNTEAFF
-	few	TRBV4-1	TRBJ1-2	TGCGCCAGCAGCCCAGGGGAACTCTATGGCTACACCTTC	CASSPGELYGYTF
-	-	TRBV2	TRBJ2-4	TGTGCCAGCAGGGCACAGGGTTTTACCCTGTACTTC	CASRAQGFTLYF
-	few	TRBV5-1	TRBJ1-6	TGCGCCAGCAGCTCAGCCGGGATCGGGAGTTCACCCCTCCACTTT	CASSSAGIGSSPLHF
TRBD2	-	TRBV20-1	TRBJ2-1	TGCAGTGCGGGGGACTACTCCCACGAGCAGTTCTTC	CSAGDYSHEQFF
-	few	TRBV20-1	TRBJ2-3	TGCAGTGCTAGAGGTGGGGGGTACGATACGCAGTATTTT	CSARGGGYDTQYF
-	-	TRBV7-2	TRBJ2-1	TGTGCCAGCAGCTTAGCCACGGCAGTACCCAACAATGAGCAGTTCTTC	CASSLATAVPNNEQFF
-	-	TRBV15	TRBJ2-1	TGTGCCACCAGCAGATCCTCTACCTACTCCTACAATGAGCAGTTCTTC	CATSRSSTYSYNEQFF
TRBD1	-	TRBV18	TRBJ1-2	TGTGCCAGCTCACCACAGGGGGCGCCGAACTATGGCTACACCTTC	CASSPQGAPNYGYTF
TRBD2	few	TRBV28	TRBJ2-1	TGTGCCAGCAGTTACCCCGGGACTAGCGGGAGAGCCTACAATGAGCAGTTCTTC	CASSYPGTSGRAYNEQFF
-	-	TRBV5-1	TRBJ1-1	TGCGCCAGCAGCTTACAACCGGGGCAGGACACTGAAGCTTTCTTT	CASSLQPGQDTEAFF
TRBD1	many	TRBV12-3/TRBV12-4	TRBJ2-7	TGTGCCAGCAGTCTCCGGGACAGGGGACACGAGCAGTACTTC	CASSLRDRGHEQYF
-	-	TRBV29-1	TRBJ1-2	TGCAGCGTTGGGGAAAGGGACCCCGTCTATGGCTACACCTTC	CSVGERDPVYGYTF
TRBD2	few	TRBV20-1	TRBJ2-2	TGCAGTGCGAGATTAGCGGGAGGCTCCGGGGAGCTGTTTTTT	CSARLAGGSGELFF
TRBD1	few	TRBV20-1	TRBJ1-1	TGCAGTGCTAGGACAGGGGGCTCGTACACTGAAGCTTTCTTT	CSARTGGSYTEAFF
-	few	TRBV7-2	TRBJ2-3	TGTGCCAGCAGCCCACGTCAAGATACGCAGTATTTT	CASSPRQDTQYF
-	-	TRBV5-4	TRBJ1-1	TGTGCCAGCACCCCGTGGGAGGGCACTGAAGCTTTCTTT	CASTPWEGTEAFF
-	-	TRBV6-5	TRBJ2-1	TGTGCCAGCAGTTCGGACTCCCTATCCTACAATGAGCAGTTCTTC	CASSSDSLSYNEQFF
-	-	TRBV11-1	TRBJ2-7	TGTGCCAGCAGCTTATCGGTGGGGGCGGCCTACGAGCAGTACTTC	CASSLSVGAAYEQYF
-	few	TRBV4-2	TRBJ1-1	TGTGCCAGCAGCCAAGATTCCCACCGTGAAGCTTTCTTT	CASSQDSHREAFF
-	few	TRBV21-1	TRBJ2-1	TGTGCCAGCAACCAAACTGGCTACAATGAGCAGTTCTTC	CASNQTGYNEQFF
TRBD1	-	TRBV20-1	TRBJ1-6	TGCAGTGCTAGTTCTACCGGGACAGGGGTATCACCCCTCCACTTT	CSASSTGTGVSPLHF
TRBD1	few	TRBV28	TRBJ1-1	TGTGCCAGCAGTTCCGTACAGGGGGCAACGGGAAACACTGAAGCTTTCTTT	CASSSVQGATGNTEAFF
-	few	TRBV20-1	TRBJ1-4	TGCAGTGCTAGAGATATAGGGACCGAAAATGAAAAACTGTTTTTT	CSARDIGTENEKLFF
TRBD2	-	TRBV28	TRBJ2-3	TGTGCCAGCAGTTCCGTAGCGGGGTTACGCACAGATACGCAGTATTTT	CASSSVAGLRTDTQYF
-	many	TRBV20-1	TRBJ1-1	TGCAGTGCTGGGGGGGGGGACGGCATGAACACTGAAGCTTTCTTT	CSAGGGDGMNTEAFF
-	-	TRBV7-2	TRBJ1-4	TGTGCCAGCAGCTTAGCCCCCCCAGGAAAACTGTTTTTT	CASSLAPPGKLFF
-	few	TRBV21-1	TRBJ2-3	TGTGCCAGCAGCAATGGGGAGCGGGGGAGCACAGATACGCAGTATTTT	CASSNGERGSTDTQYF
TRBD2	few	TRBV24-1	TRBJ2-1	TGTGCCACCAGTCCTAGCGGGAGAGGGGACAATGAGCAGTTCTTC	CATSPSGRGDNEQFF
TRBD1	-	TRBV29-1	TRBJ2-7	TGCAGCGTAGCGGCGGGACAGGGGGGTTACGAGCAGTACTTC	CSVAAGQGGYEQYF
-	few	TRBV30	TRBJ2-3	TGTGCCTGGGTGAAAAGGGCATTTAGCACAGATACGCAGTATTTT	CAWVKRAFSTDTQYF
TRBD1	few	TRBV7-2	TRBJ1-6	TGTGCCAGCAGCAGACAGGGATTCGCGGATTCACCCCTCCACTTT	CASSRQGFADSPLHF
-	-	TRBV15	TRBJ1-2	TGTGCCACCAGCAGAGATCAGGGATCTGGTGGCTACACCTTC	CATSRDQGSGGYTF